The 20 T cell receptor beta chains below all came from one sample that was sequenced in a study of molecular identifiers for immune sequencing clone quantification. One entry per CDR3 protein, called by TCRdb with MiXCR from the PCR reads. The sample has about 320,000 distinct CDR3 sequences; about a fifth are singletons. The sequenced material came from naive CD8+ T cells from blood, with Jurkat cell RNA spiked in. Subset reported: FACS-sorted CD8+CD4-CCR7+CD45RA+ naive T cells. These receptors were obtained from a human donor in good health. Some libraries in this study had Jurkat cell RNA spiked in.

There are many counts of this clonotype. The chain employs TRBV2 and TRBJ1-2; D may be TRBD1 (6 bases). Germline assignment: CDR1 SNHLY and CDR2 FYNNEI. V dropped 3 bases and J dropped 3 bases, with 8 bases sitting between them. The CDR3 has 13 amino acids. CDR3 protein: CASSEAGDYGYTF. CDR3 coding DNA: TGTGCCAGCAGTGAGGCAGGGGACTATGGCTACACCTTC.

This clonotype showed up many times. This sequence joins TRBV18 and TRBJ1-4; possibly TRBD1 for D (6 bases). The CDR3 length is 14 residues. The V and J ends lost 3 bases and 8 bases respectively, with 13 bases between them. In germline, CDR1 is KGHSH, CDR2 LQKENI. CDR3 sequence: CASSPTGMEEKLFF. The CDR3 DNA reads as TGTGCCAGCTCACCTACAGGGATGGAGGAAAAACTGTTTTTT.

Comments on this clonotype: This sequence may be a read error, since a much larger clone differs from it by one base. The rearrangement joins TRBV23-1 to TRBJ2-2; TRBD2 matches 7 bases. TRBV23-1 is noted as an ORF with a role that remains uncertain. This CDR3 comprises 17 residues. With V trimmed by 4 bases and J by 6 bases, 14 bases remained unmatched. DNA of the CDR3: TGCGCCAGCAGTCGATCAGCAGGGAGGCGGGAGCCCGGGGAGCTGTTTTTT. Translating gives CASSRSAGRREPGELFF.

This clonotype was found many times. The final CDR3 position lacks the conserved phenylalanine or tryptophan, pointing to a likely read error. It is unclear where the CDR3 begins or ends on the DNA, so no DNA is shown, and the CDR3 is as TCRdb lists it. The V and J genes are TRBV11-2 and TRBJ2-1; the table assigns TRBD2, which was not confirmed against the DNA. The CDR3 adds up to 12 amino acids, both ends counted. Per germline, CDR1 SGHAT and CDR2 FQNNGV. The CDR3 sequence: CASSLGASGGSV.

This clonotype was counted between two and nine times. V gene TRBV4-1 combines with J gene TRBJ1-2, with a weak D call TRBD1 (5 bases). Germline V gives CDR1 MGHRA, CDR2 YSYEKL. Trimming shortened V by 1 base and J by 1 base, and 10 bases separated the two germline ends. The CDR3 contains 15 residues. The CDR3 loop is CASSQARGINYGYTF. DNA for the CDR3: TGCGCCAGCAGCCAAGCTAGGGGAATTAACTATGGCTACACCTTC.

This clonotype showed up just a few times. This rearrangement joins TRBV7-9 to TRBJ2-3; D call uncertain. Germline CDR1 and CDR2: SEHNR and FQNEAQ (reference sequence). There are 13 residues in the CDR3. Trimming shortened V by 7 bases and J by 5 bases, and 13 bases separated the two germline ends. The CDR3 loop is CASNTEVGDTQYF. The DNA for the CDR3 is TGTGCCAGCAACACCGAAGTGGGAGATACGCAGTATTTT.

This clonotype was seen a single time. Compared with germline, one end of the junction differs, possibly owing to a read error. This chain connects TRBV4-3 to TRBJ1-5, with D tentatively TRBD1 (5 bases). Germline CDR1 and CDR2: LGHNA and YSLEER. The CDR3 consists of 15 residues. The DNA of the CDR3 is TGCGCCGGCAGCCAAGATAGGACACCCAGACAGCCCCAGCATTTT. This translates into CAGSQDRTPRQPQHF.

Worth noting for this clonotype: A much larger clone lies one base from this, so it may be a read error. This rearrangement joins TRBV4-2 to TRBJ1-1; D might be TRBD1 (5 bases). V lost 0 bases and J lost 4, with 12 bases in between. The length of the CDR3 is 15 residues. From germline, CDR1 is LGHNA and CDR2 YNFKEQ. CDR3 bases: TGTGCCAGCAGCCAAGATTCAGGGCCGAGCACTGAAGCTTTCTTT. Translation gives CASSQDSGPSTEAFF.

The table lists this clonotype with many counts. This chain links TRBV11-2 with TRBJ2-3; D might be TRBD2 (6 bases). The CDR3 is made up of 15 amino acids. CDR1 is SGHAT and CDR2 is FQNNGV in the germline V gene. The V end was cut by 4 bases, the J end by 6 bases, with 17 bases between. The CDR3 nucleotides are TGTGCCAGCAGCTCAAGATGGGGAGGTACGGATACGCAGTATTTT. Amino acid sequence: CASSSRWGGTDTQYF.

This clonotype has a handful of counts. The DNA for the CDR3 is TGTGCCATCAGTGAGCCTCTTTTAGATACGCAGTATTTT. Its protein is CAISEPLLDTQYF. The chain uses TRBV10-3 and TRBJ2-3, with D hard to call. The CDR3 contains 13 residues. The germline CDR1 and CDR2 sequences are ENHRY and SYGVKD. Deletions cut 2 bases from V and 5 bases from J, with 8 bases between.

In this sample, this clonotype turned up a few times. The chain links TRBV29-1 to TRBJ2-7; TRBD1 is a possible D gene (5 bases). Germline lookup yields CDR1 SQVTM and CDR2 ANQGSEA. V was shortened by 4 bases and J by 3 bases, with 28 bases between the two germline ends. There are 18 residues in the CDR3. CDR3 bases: TGCAGCGTTGGGCAGGGTGGCCTATACAACTCGGGTTTCTACGAGCAGTACTTC. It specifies CSVGQGGLYNSGFYEQYF.

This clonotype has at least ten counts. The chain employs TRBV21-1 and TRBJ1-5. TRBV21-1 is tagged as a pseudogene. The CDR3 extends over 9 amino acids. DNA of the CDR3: TGTGCCAGAAATCAGCCCCAGCATTTT. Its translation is CARNQPQHF.

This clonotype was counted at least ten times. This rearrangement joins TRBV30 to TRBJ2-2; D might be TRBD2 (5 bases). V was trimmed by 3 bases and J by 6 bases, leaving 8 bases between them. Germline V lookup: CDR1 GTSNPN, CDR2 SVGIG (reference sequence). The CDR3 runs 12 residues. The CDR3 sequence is CAWSLEAGELFF. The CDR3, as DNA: TGTGCCTGGAGCCTGGAGGCCGGGGAGCTGTTTTTT.

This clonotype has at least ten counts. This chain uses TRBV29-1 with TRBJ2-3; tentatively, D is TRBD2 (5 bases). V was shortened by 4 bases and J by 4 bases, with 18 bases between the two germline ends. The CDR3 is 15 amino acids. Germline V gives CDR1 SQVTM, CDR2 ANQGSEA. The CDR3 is CSVATPKQLADTQYF. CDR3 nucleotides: TGCAGCGTTGCCACACCTAAGCAACTAGCAGATACGCAGTATTTT.

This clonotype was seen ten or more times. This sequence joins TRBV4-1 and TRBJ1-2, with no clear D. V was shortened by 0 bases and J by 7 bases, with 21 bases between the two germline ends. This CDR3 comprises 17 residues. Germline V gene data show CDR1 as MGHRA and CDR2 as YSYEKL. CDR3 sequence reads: CASSQDIPGPIDAGYTF. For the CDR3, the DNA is TGCGCCAGCAGCCAAGATATTCCGGGTCCCATCGACGCTGGCTACACCTTC.

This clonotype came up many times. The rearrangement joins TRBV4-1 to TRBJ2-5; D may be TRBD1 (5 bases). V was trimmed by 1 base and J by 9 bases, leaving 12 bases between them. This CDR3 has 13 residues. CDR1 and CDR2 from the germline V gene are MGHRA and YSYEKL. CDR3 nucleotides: TGCGCCAGCAGCCAAGGAACAGAAGGGGCCCAGTACTTC. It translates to CASSQGTEGAQYF.

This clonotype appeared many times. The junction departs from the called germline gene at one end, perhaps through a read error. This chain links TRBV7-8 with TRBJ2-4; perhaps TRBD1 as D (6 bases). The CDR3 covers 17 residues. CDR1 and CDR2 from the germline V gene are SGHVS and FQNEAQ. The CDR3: CASSPSTGSLGKNLQYF. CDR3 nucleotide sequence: TGTGCCAGCAGCCCCTCTACAGGGTCCTTGGGAAAAAACCTTCAGTACTTC.

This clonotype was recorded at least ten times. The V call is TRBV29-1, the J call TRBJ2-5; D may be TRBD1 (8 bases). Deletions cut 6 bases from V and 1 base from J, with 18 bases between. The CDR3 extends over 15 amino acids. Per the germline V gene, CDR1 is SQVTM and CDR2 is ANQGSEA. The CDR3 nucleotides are TGCAGCGTGCTCGACAGGGGAGGGGTCCAAGAGACCCAGTACTTC. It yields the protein CSVLDRGGVQETQYF.

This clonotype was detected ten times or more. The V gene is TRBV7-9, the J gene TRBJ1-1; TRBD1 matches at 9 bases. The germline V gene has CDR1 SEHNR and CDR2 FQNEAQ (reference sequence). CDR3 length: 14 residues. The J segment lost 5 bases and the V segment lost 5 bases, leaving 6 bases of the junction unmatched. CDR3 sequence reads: CASSSTGGETEAFF. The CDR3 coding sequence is TGTGCCAGCAGCAGTACAGGGGGCGAAACTGAAGCTTTCTTT.

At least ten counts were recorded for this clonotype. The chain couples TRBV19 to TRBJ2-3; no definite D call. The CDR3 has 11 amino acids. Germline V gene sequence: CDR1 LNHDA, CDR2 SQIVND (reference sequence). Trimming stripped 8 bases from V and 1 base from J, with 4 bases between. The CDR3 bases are TGTGCCAGTGAGGGCACAGATACGCAGTATTTT. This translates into CASEGTDTQYF. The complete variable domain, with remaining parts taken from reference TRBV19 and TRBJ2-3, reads DGGITQSPKYLFRKEGQNVTLSCEQNLNHDAMYWYRQDPGQGLRLIYYSQIVNDFQKGDIAEGYSVSREKKESFPLTVTSAQKNPTAFYLCASEGTDTQYFGPGTRLTVL.